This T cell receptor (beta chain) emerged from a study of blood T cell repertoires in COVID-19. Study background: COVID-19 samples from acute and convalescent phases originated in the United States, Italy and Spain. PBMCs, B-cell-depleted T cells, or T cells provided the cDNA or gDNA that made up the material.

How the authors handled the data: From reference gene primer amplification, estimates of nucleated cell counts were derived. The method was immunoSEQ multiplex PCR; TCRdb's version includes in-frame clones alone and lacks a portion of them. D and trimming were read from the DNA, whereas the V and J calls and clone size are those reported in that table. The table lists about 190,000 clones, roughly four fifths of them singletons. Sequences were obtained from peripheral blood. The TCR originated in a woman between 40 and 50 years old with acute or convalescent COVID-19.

The chain's CDR3 is CAISVTGTSSYEQYF. CDR3 in DNA: TGTGCCATCAGTGTAACCGGGACAAGCTCCTACGAGCAGTACTTC. The chain uses TRBV10-3 and TRBJ2-7, with D perhaps TRBD1 (6 bases). Trimming cost V 4 bases and J 0 bases, with 13 bases left between them. This CDR3 is 15 amino acids long. Germline V gene sequence: CDR1 ENHRY, CDR2 SYGVKD.